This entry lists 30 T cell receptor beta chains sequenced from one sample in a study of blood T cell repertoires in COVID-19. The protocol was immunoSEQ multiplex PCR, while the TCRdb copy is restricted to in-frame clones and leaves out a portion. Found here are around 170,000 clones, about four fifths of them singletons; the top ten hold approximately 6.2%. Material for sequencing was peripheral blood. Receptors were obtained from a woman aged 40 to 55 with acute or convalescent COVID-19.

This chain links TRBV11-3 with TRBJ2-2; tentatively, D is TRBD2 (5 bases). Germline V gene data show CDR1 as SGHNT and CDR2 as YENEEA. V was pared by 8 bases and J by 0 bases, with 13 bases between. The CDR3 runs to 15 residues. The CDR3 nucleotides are TGTGCCAGCTCAACGGGAAGCTCGAACACCGGGGAGCTGTTTTTT. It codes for CASSTGSSNTGELFF.

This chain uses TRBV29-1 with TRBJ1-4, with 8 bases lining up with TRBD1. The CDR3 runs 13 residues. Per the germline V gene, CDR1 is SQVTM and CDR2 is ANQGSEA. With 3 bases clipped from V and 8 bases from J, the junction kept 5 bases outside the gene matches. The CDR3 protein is CSVDRQGNEKLFF. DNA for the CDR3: TGCAGCGTTGATCGACAGGGGAACGAAAAACTGTTTTTT.

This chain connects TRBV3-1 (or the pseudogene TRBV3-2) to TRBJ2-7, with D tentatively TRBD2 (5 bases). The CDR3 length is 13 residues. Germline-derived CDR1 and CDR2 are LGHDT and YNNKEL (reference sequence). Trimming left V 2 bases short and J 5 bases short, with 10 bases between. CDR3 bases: TGTGCCAGCAGCCAAACGGGAAGGAACGAGCAGTACTTC. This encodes CASSQTGRNEQYF.

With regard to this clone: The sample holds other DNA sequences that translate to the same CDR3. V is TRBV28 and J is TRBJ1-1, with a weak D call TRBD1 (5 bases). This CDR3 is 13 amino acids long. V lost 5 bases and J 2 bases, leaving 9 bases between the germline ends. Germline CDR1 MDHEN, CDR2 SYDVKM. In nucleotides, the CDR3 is TGTGCCAGCAGTCCTGGACAAAACACTGAAGCTTTCTTT. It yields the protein CASSPGQNTEAFF.

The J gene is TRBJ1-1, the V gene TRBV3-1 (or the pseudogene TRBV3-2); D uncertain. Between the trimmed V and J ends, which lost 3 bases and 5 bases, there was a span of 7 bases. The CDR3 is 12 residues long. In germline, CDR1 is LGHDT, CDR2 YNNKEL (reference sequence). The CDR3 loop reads CASSQGRTEAFF. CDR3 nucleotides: TGTGCCAGCAGCCAGGGGAGGACTGAAGCTTTCTTT.

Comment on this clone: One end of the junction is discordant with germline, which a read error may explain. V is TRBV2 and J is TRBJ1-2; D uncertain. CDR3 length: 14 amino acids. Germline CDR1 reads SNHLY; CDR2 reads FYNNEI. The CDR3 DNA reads TGTGCCAGCAGCCCCTTAGTCGGTTCCCGAGTCGTACCCTTC. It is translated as CASSPLVGSRVVPF.

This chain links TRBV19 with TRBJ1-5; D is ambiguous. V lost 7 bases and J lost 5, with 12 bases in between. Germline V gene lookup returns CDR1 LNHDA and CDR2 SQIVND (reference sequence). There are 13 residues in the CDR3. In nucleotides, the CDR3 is TGTGCCAGTACCCTAGTCGGGGATCAGCCCCAGCATTTT. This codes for CASTLVGDQPQHF.

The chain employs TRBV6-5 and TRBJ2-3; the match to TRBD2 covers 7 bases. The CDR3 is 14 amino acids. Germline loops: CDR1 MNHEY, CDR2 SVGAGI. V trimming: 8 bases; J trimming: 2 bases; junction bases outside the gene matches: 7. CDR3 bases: TGTGCCAGCTGTCCTCGGGACTACACAGATACGCAGTATTTT. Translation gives CASCPRDYTDTQYF.

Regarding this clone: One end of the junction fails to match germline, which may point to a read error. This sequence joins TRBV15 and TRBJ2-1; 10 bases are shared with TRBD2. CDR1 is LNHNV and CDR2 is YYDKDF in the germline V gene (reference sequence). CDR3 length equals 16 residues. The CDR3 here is CATSRATSGTYNGQFF. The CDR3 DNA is TGTGCCACCAGCAGAGCTACTAGCGGGACTTACAATGGGCAGTTCTTC.

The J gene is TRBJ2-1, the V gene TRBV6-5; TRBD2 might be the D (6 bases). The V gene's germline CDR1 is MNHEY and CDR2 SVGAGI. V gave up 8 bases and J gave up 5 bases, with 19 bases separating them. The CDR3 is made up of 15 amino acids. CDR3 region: CASSLGLNSNNEQFF. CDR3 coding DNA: TGTGCCAGCTCCTTAGGACTAAATTCGAACAATGAGCAGTTCTTC.

The CDR3 is CASSPLAGGRYEQYF. Written as DNA, the CDR3 is TGTGCCAGCAGTCCTCTAGCGGGGGGGCGATACGAGCAGTACTTC. The chain combines TRBV28 with TRBJ2-7; 12 positions agree with TRBD2. CDR1 MDHEN and CDR2 SYDVKM come from the germline V gene. This CDR3 spans 15 amino acids. After removal of 5 bases from V and 4 bases from J, the junction contained 6 bases not matched to a gene.

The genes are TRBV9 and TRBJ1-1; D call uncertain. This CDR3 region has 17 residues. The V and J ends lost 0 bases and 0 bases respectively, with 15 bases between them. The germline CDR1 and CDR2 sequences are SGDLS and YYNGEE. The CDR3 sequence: CASSVVAGGHMNTEAFF. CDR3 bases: TGTGCCAGCAGCGTAGTGGCAGGAGGCCACATGAACACTGAAGCTTTCTTT. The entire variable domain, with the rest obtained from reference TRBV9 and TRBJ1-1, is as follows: DSGVTQTPKHLITATGQRVTLRCSPRSGDLSVYWYQQSLDQGLQFLIQYYNGEERAKGNILERFSAQQFPDLHSELNLSSLELGDSALYFCASSVVAGGHMNTEAFFGQGTRLTVV.

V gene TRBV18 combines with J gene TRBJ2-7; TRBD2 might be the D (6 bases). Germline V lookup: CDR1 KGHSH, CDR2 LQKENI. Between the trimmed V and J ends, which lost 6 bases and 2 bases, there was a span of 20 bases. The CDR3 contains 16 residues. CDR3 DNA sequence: TGTGCCAGCTCGCTTGCCGGCGGGACCCTCACCTACGAGCAGTACTTC. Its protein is CASSLAGGTLTYEQYF.

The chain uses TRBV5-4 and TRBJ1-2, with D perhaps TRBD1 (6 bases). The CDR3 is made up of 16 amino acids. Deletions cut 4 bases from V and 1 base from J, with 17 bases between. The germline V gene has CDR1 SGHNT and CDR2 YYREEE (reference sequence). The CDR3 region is CASSRGGAGVNYGYTF. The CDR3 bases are TGTGCCAGCAGCCGAGGGGGGGCAGGGGTTAACTATGGCTACACCTTC.

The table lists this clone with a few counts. CDR3 nucleotides: TGTGCCAGCAGCTTGGGACAGGGAAGAGATTCACCCCTCCACTTT. It codes for CASSLGQGRDSPLHF. This chain links TRBV7-6 with TRBJ1-6, with 9 bases lining up with TRBD1. CDR1 is SGHVS and CDR2 is FNYEAQ in the germline V gene. Trimming cost V 3 bases and J 8 bases; bases outside gene matches: 5. The CDR3 has 15 residues.

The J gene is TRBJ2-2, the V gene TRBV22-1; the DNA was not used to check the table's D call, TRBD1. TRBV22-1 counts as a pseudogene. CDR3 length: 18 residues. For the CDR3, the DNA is TGTCCTGGGAGCGCCCAGGGACAGTACTACGCGAACACCGGGGAGCTGTTTTTT. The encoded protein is CPGSAQGQYYANTGELFF.

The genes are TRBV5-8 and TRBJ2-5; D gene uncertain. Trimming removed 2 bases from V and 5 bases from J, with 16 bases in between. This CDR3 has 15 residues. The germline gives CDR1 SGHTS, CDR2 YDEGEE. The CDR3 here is CASSLRIMVGETQYF. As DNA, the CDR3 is TGTGCCAGCAGCTTACGTATTATGGTCGGGGAGACCCAGTACTTC. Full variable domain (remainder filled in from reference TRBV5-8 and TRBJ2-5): EAGVTQSPTHLIKTRGQQATLRCSPISGHTSVYWYQQALGLGLQFLLWYDEGEERNRGNFPPRFSGRQFPNYSSELNVNALELEDSALYLCASSLRIMVGETQYFGPGTRLLVL.

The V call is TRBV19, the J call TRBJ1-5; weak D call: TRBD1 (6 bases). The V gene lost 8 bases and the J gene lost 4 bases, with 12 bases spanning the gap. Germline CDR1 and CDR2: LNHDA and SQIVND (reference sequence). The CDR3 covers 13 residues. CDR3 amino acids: CASQPGQNQPQHF. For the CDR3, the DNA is TGTGCCAGTCAACCCGGACAGAATCAGCCCCAGCATTTT.

The CDR3 protein is CASKQDRGPGQPQHF. In nucleotides, the CDR3 is TGTGCCAGCAAACAGGACAGGGGGCCGGGTCAGCCCCAGCATTTT. The rearrangement joins TRBV2 to TRBJ1-5, with TRBD1 identical over 11 bases. Per the germline V gene, CDR1 is SNHLY and CDR2 is FYNNEI. CDR3 length: 15 residues. The V segment lost 7 bases and the J segment 6 bases; nucleotides outside the gene matches: 8.

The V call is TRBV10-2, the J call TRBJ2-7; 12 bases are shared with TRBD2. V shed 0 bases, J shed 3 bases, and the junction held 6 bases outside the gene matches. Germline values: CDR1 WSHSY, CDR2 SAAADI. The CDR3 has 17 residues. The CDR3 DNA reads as TGCGCCAGCAGTGAGTCGACTAGCGGGAGATGGGTCTACGAGCAGTACTTC. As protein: CASSESTSGRWVYEQYF.

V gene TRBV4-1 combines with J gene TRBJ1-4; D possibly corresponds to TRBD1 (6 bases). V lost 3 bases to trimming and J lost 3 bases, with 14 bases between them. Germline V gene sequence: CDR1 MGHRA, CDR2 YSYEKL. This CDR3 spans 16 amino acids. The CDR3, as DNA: TGCGCCAGCAGCCAGTCGGGGGGCGTAGCTAATGAAAAACTGTTTTTT. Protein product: CASSQSGGVANEKLFF.

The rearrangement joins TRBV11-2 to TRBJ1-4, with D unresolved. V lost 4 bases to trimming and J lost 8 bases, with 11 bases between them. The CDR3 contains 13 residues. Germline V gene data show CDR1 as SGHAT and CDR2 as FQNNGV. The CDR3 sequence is CASSSPWEEKLFF. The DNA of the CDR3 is TGTGCCAGCAGCTCTCCATGGGAGGAAAAACTGTTTTTT.

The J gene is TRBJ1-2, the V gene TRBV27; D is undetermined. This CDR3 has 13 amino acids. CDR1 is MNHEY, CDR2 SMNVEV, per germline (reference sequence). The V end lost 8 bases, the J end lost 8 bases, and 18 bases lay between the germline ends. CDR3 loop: CASGPSNLQGYTF. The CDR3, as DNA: TGTGCCAGCGGGCCGTCGAACCTTCAAGGCTACACCTTC.

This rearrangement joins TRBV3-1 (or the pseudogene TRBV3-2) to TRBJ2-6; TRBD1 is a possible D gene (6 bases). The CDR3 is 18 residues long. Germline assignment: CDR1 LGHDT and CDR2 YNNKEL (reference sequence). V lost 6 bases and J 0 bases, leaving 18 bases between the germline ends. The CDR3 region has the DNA TGTGCCAGCAGAGGCGACAGGACTCCGTTCTCTGGGGCCAACGTCCTGACTTTC. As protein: CASRGDRTPFSGANVLTF.

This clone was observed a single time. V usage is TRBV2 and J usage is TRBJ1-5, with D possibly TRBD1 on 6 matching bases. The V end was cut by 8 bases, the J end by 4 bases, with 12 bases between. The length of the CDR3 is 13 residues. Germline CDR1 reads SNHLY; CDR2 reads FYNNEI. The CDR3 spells CASDNTGNQPQHF. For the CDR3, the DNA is TGTGCCAGCGACAATACAGGGAATCAGCCCCAGCATTTT.

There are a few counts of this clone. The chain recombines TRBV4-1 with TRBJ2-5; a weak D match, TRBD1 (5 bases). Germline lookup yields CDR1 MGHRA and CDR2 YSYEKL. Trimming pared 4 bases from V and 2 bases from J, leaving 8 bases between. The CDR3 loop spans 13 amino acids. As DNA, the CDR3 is TGCGCCAGCAGCCCAGGGTCACAAGAGACCCAGTACTTC. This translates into CASSPGSQETQYF.

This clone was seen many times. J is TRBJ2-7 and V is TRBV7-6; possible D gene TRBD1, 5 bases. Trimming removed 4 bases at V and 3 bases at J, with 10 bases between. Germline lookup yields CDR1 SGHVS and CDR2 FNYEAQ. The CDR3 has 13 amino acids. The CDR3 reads CASSSGPNYEQYF. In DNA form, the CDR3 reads TGTGCCAGCAGCTCAGGGCCAAACTACGAGCAGTACTTC.

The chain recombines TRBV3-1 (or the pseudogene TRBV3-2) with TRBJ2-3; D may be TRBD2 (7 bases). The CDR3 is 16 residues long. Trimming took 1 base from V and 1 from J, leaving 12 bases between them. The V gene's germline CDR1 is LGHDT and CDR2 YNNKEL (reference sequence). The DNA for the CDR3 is TGTGCCAGCAGCCAAGGAGGGGGGGCTGGCACAGATACGCAGTATTTT. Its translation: CASSQGGGAGTDTQYF.

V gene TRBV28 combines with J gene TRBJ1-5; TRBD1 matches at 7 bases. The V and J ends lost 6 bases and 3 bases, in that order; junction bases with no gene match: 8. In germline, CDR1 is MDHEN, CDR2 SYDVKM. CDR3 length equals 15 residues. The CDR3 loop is CASSHGTANNQPQHF. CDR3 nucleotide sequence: TGTGCCAGCAGCCACGGGACAGCGAACAATCAGCCCCAGCATTTT.

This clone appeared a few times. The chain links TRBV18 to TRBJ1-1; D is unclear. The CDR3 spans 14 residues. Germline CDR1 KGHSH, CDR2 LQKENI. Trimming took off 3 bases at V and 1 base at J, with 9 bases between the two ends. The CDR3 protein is CASSPVEGNTEAFF. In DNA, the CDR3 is TGTGCCAGCTCACCTGTGGAGGGGAACACTGAAGCTTTCTTT.